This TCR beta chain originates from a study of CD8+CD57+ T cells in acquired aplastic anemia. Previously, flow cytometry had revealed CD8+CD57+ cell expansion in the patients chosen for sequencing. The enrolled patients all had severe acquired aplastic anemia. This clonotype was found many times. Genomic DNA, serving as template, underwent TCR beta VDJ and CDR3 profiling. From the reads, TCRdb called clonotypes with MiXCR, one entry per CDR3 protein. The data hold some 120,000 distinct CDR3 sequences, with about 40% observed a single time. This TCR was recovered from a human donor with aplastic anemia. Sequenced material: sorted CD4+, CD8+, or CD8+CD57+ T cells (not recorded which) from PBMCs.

The CDR3 DNA reads TGTGCCAGCAGGCCAAGAACCCTACAGGGCTATGGCTACACCTTC. It yields the protein CASRPRTLQGYGYTF. The chain has TRBV6-1 and TRBJ1-2; D perhaps matches TRBD1 (6 bases). CDR1 is MNHNS and CDR2 is SASEGT in the germline V gene. The CDR3 has 15 residues. The ends were cut back, 6 bases at V and 4 bases at J, with 18 bases in the middle.